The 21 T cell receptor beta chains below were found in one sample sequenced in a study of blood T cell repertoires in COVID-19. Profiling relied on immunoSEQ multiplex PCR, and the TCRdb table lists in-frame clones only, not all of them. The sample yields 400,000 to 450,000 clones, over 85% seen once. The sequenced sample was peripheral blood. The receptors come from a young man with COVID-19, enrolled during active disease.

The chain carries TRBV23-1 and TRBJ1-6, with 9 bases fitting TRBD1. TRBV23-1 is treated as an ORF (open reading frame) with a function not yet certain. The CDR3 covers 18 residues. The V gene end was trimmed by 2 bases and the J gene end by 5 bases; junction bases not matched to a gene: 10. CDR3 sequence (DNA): TGCGCCAGCAGTCAACCCCAACCGGACAGGGGAGATAATTCACCCCTCCACTTT. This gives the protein CASSQPQPDRGDNSPLHF.

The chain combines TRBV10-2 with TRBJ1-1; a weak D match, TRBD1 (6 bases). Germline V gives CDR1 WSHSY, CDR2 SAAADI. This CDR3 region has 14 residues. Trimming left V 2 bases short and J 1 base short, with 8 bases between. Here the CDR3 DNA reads TGCGCCAGCAGTGAGACAGGGCGGAACACTGAAGCTTTCTTT. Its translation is CASSETGRNTEAFF.

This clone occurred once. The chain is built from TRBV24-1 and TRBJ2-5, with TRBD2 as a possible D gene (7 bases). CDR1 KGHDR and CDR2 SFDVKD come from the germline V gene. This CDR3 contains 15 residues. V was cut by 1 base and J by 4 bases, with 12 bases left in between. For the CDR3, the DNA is TGTGCCACCAGTGATTTTGCGGGGGCCGGAGAGACCCAGTACTTC. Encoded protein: CATSDFAGAGETQYF.

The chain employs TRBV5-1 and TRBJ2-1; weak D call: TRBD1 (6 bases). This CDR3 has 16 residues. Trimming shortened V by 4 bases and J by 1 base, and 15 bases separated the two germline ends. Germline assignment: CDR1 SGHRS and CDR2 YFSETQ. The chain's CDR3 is CASSLPNRVSYNEQFF. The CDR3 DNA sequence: TGCGCCAGCAGCCTTCCGAACAGGGTTTCCTACAATGAGCAGTTCTTC.

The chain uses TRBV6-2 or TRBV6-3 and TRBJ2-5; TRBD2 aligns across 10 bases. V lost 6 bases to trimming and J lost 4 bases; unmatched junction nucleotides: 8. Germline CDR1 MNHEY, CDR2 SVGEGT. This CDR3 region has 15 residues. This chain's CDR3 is CASSLAGVVRETQYF. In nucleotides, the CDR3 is TGTGCCAGCAGCCTAGCGGGGGTGGTGAGAGAGACCCAGTACTTC.

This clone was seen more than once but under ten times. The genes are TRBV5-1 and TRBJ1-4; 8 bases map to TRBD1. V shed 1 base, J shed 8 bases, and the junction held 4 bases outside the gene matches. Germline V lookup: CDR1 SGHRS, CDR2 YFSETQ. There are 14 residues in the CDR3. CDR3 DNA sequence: TGCGCCAGCAGCTTGCAGGGGGCGGAGGAAAAACTGTTTTTT. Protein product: CASSLQGAEEKLFF.

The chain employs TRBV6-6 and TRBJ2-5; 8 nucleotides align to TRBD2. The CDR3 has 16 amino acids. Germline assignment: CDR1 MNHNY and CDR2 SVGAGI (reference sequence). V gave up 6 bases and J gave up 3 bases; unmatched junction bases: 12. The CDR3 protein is CASSPARTSFEETQYF. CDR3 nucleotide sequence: TGTGCCAGCAGCCCAGCAAGGACTAGCTTTGAAGAGACCCAGTACTTC.

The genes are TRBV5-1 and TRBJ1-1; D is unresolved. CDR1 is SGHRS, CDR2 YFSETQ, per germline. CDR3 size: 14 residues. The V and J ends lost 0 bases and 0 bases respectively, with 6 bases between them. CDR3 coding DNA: TGCGCCAGCAGCTTGGCCGAGGTGAACACTGAAGCTTTCTTT. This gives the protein CASSLAEVNTEAFF.

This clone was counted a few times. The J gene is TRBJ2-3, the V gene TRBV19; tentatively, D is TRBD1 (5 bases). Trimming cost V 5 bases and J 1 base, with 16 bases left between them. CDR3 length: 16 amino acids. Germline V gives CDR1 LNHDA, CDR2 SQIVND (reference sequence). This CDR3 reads CASSPPGLWGTDTQYF. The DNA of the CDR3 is TGTGCCAGTAGTCCCCCAGGGTTGTGGGGCACAGATACGCAGTATTTT. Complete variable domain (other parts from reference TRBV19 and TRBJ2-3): DGGITQSPKYLFRKEGQNVTLSCEQNLNHDAMYWYRQDPGQGLRLIYYSQIVNDFQKGDIAEGYSVSREKKESFPLTVTSAQKNPTAFYLCASSPPGLWGTDTQYFGPGTRLTVL.

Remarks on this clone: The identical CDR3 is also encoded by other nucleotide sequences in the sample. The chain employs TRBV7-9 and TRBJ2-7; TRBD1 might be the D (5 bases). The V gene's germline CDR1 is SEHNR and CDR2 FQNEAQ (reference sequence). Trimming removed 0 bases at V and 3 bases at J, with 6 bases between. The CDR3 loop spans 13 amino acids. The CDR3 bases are TGTGCCAGCAGCTTAGCCCAGGGCTACGAGCAGTACTTC. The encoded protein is CASSLAQGYEQYF.

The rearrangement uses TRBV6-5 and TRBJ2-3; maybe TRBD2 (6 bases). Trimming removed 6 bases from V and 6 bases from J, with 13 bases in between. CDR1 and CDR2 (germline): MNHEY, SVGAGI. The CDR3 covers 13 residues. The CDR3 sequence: CASRRDSSDTQYF. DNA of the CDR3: TGTGCCAGCAGGCGGGACTCATCCGATACGCAGTATTTT.

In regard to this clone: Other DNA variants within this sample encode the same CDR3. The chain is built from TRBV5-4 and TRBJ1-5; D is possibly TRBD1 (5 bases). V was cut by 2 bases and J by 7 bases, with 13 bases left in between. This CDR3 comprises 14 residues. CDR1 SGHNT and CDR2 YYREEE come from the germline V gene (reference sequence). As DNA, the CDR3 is TGTGCCAGCAGCTTAGAAGGGGCCGAACAGCCCCAGCATTTT. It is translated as CASSLEGAEQPQHF.

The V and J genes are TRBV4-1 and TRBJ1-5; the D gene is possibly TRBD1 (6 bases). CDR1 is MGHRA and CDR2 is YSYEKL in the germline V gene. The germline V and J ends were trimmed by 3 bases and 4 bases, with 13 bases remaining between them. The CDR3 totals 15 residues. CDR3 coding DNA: TGCGCCAGCAGCCATACAGGGACGGGAAATCAGCCCCAGCATTTT. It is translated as CASSHTGTGNQPQHF.

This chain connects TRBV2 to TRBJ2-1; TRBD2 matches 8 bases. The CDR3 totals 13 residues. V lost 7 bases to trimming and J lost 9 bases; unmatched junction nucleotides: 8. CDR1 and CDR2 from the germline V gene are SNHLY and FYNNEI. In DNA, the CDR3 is TGTGCCAGCATTCCGGGACTAGGGGTTGAGCAGTTCTTC. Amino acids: CASIPGLGVEQFF.

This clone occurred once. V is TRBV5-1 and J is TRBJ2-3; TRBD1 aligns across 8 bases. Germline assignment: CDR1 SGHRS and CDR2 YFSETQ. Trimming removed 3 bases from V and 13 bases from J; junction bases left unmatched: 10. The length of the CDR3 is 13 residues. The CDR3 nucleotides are TGCGCCAGCAGCTGGGGGCCCGGACAGGGAAAGTATTTT. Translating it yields CASSWGPGQGKYF.

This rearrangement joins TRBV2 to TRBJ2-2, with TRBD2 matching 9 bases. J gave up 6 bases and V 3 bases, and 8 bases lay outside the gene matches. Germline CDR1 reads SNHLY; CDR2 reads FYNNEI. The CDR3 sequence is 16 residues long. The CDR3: CASSDKQREVSGELFF. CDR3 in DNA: TGTGCCAGCAGTGATAAACAGCGGGAGGTATCCGGGGAGCTGTTTTTT.

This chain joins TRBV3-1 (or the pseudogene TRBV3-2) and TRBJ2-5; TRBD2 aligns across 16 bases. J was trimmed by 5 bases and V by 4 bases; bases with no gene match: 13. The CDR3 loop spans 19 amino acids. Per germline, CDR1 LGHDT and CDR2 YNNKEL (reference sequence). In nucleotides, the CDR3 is TGTGCCAGCAGCCTTGCGGGACTAGCGGGGGGGCTTATGGCGGAGACCCAGTACTTC. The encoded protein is CASSLAGLAGGLMAETQYF.

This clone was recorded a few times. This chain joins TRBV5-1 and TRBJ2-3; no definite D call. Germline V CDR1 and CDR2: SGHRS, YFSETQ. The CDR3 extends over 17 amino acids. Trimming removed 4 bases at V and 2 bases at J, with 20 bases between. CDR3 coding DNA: TGCGCCAGCAGCGCCCAACTAAACCCAAGCCCCACAGATACGCAGTATTTT. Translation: CASSAQLNPSPTDTQYF.

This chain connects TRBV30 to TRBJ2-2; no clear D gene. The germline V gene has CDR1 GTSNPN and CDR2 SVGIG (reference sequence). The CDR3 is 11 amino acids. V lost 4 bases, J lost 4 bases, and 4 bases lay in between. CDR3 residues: CAWTFTGELFF. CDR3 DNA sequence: TGTGCCTGGACGTTCACCGGGGAGCTGTTTTTT. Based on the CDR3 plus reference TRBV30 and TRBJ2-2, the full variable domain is SQTIHQWPATLVQPVGSPLSLECTVEGTSNPNLYWYRQAAGRGLQLLFYSVGIGQISSEVPQNLSASRPQDRQFILSSKKLLLSDSGFYLCAWTFTGELFFGEGSRLTVL.

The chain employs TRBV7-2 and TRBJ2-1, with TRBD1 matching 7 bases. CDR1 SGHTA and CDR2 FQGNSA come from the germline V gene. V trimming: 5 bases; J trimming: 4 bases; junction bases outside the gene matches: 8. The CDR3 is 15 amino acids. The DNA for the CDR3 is TGTGCCAGCAGCCCGAGACAGGGTGGGTACAATGAGCAGTTCTTC. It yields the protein CASSPRQGGYNEQFF.

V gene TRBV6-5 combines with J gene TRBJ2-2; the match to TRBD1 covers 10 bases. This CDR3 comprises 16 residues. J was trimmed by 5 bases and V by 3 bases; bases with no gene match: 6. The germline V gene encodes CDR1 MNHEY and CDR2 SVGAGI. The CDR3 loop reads CASSYWTGGGTGELFF. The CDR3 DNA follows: TGTGCCAGCAGTTATTGGACAGGGGGAGGGACCGGGGAGCTGTTTTTT.